These 17 T cell receptor beta chains were all obtained from the same sample, sequenced in a study of blood T cell repertoires in COVID-19. Sequenced by immunoSEQ multiplex PCR; TCRdb stores in-frame clones only, minus some. The table shows approximately 500,000 clones, with roughly 89% occurring only once. The sample was peripheral blood. The receptors come from a woman aged 45 to 65 with COVID-19, enrolled during active disease.

The rearrangement links TRBV28 to TRBJ2-7, with a possible D match to TRBD2 (8 bases). The V gene lost 4 bases and the J gene lost 0 bases, with 19 bases spanning the gap. In germline, CDR1 is MDHEN, CDR2 SYDVKM. The CDR3 totals 17 residues. CDR3 protein: CASSSAGGRDSSYEQYF. In DNA, the CDR3 is TGTGCCAGCAGTTCCGCGGGGGGCCGGGACAGCTCCTACGAGCAGTACTTC.

The chain carries TRBV2 and TRBJ1-1, with 9 positions matching TRBD1. J lost 5 bases, V lost 4 bases, and 5 bases had no gene match. CDR1 SNHLY and CDR2 FYNNEI come from the germline V gene. The CDR3 length is 14 residues. The CDR3 loop is CASSAGTGKTEAFF. In DNA form, the CDR3 reads TGTGCCAGCAGTGCCGGGACAGGGAAGACTGAAGCTTTCTTT.

V is TRBV19 and J is TRBJ2-4, with D possibly being TRBD1 (6 bases). Trimming shortened V by 6 bases and J by 9 bases, and 21 bases separated the two germline ends. This CDR3 is built from 15 residues. Per germline, CDR1 LNHDA and CDR2 SQIVND (reference sequence). The CDR3 loop reads CASSERQALMSIQYF. CDR3 in DNA: TGTGCCAGTAGCGAACGACAGGCATTAATGAGCATTCAGTACTTC. The whole variable domain, remainder taken from reference TRBV19 and TRBJ2-4, is DGGITQSPKYLFRKEGQNVTLSCEQNLNHDAMYWYRQDPGQGLRLIYYSQIVNDFQKGDIAEGYSVSREKKESFPLTVTSAQKNPTAFYLCASSERQALMSIQYFGAGTRLSVL.

The chain has TRBV30 and TRBJ1-1, with a tentative D call TRBD1 (5 bases). V shed 4 bases and J shed 1 base, with 13 bases lying between them. Germline loops: CDR1 GTSNPN, CDR2 SVGIG (reference sequence). CDR3 length: 14 residues. Here the CDR3 DNA reads TGTGCCTGGACGGGGACTGCTTCGAACACTGAAGCTTTCTTT. Translated, it gives CAWTGTASNTEAFF.

The rearrangement links TRBV5-1 to TRBJ1-1, with a possible D match to TRBD1 (6 bases). Germline CDR1 SGHRS, CDR2 YFSETQ. CDR3 length: 14 residues. V gave up 3 bases and J gave up 1 base, with 10 bases separating them. The CDR3 region is CASSWDTGNTEAFF. Here the CDR3 DNA reads TGCGCCAGCAGCTGGGACACGGGGAACACTGAAGCTTTCTTT.

This chain links TRBV9 with TRBJ1-3; maybe TRBD1 (6 bases). Trimming left V 6 bases short and J 1 base short, with 17 bases between. This CDR3 has 16 residues. Germline V gene sequence: CDR1 SGDLS, CDR2 YYNGEE. CDR3 region: CASTRNRVGSGNTIYF. The CDR3 DNA sequence: TGTGCCAGCACCCGGAACAGGGTAGGATCTGGAAACACCATATATTTT. The whole variable domain, filled in from reference TRBV9 and TRBJ1-3, reads DSGVTQTPKHLITATGQRVTLRCSPRSGDLSVYWYQQSLDQGLQFLIQYYNGEERAKGNILERFSAQQFPDLHSELNLSSLELGDSALYFCASTRNRVGSGNTIYFGEGSWLTVV.

The V call is TRBV7-2, the J call TRBJ1-2; a possible D gene is TRBD1 (5 bases). The CDR3 is 13 amino acids. CDR1 SGHTA and CDR2 FQGNSA come from the germline V gene. Trimming shortened V by 1 base and J by 7 bases, and 10 bases separated the two germline ends. CDR3 amino acids: CASSLVARVGYTF. In DNA form, the CDR3 reads TGTGCCAGCAGCTTAGTTGCCAGGGTTGGCTACACCTTC. Complete variable domain (other parts from reference TRBV7-2 and TRBJ1-2): GAGVSQSPSNKVTEKGKDVELRCDPISGHTALYWYRQSLGQGLEFLIYFQGNSAPDKSGLPSDRFSAERTGGSVSTLTIQRTQQEDSAVYLCASSLVARVGYTFGSGTRLTVV.

The gene calls are TRBV7-3 and TRBJ1-1; 9 positions agree with TRBD1. Germline CDR1 is SGHTA and CDR2 is FQGTGA. The CDR3 extends over 13 amino acids. Trimming at V came to 5 bases and at J to 7 bases, leaving 5 bases not matched to a gene. The CDR3 is CASSTQGAGEAFF. The CDR3 DNA sequence: TGTGCCAGCAGCACACAGGGGGCTGGTGAAGCTTTCTTT.

The rearrangement uses TRBV5-1 and TRBJ2-3; 11 nucleotides align to TRBD1. CDR3 length: 13 amino acids. V shed 0 bases, J shed 13 bases, and the junction held 4 bases outside the gene matches. Germline CDR1 reads SGHRS; CDR2 reads YFSETQ. The CDR3, as DNA: TGCGCCAGCAGCTTGGCGGGACAGGGGGAGAAGTATTTT. As protein: CASSLAGQGEKYF.

The V and J genes are TRBV10-1 and TRBJ1-1, with 7 bases lining up with TRBD1. Germline CDR1 reads WNHNN; CDR2 reads SYGVQD (reference sequence). With 6 bases clipped from V and 0 bases from J, the junction kept 1 base outside the gene matches. This CDR3 has 13 residues. CDR3 in amino acids: CASRTGLNTEAFF. CDR3 bases: TGCGCCAGCAGGACAGGGCTGAACACTGAAGCTTTCTTT.

The genes are TRBV2 and TRBJ2-1, with 8 positions matching TRBD2. The V segment lost 4 bases and the J segment 3 bases; nucleotides outside the gene matches: 5. Per the germline V gene, CDR1 is SNHLY and CDR2 is FYNNEI. The CDR3 has 15 residues. The CDR3: CASSAGGAFYNEQFF. DNA of the CDR3: TGTGCCAGCAGTGCCGGGGGGGCCTTCTACAATGAGCAGTTCTTC.

The rearrangement uses TRBV6-6 and TRBJ1-4; 8 nucleotides align to TRBD1. Germline V gene data show CDR1 as MNHNY and CDR2 as SVGAGI (reference sequence). CDR3 length equals 14 residues. Trimming took 6 bases from V and 6 from J; bases not matched to a gene: 6. The CDR3 DNA is TGTGCCAGCAGACTGGACAGGGCGGATGAAAAACTGTTTTTT. Amino acids: CASRLDRADEKLFF.

This clone has more than one count but fewer than ten. This sequence joins TRBV5-8 and TRBJ1-5; D may be TRBD1 (6 bases). This CDR3 spans 16 amino acids. Germline V gene sequence: CDR1 SGHTS, CDR2 YDEGEE. Trimming removed 4 bases at V and 0 bases at J, with 14 bases between. The CDR3 protein is CASSHRVQGSNQPQHF. CDR3 nucleotides: TGTGCCAGCAGCCACAGGGTCCAGGGTAGCAATCAGCCCCAGCATTTT.

This rearrangement joins TRBV18 to TRBJ2-7; 10 nucleotides line up with TRBD1. The CDR3 runs to 13 residues. V shed 3 bases, J shed 5 bases, and the junction held 1 base outside the gene matches. Looked up from germline, CDR1 is KGHSH and CDR2 is LQKENI. CDR3 in DNA: TGTGCCAGCTCACCCGGGACAGGGGACGAGCAGTACTTC. This translates into CASSPGTGDEQYF.

The rearrangement joins TRBV6-1 to TRBJ1-2, with D perhaps TRBD1 (6 bases). CDR1 MNHNS and CDR2 SASEGT come from the germline V gene. The CDR3 totals 14 residues. V was shortened by 3 bases and J by 4 bases, with 12 bases between the two germline ends. The CDR3 sequence is CASSDLRGPYGYTF. The CDR3 DNA sequence: TGTGCCAGCAGTGATCTCAGGGGCCCCTATGGCTACACCTTC.

This clone was recorded a few times. J is TRBJ1-2 and V is TRBV12-3 or TRBV12-4; D may be TRBD1 (6 bases). The length of the CDR3 is 13 residues. The V end lost 5 bases, the J end lost 8 bases, and 15 bases lay between the germline ends. CDR3: CASSPYRERGYTF. CDR3 nucleotides: TGTGCCAGCAGTCCCTACAGGGAGAGAGGCTACACCTTC.

This rearrangement joins TRBV19 to TRBJ2-7, with 8 bases fitting TRBD2. The CDR3 consists of 13 residues. J was trimmed by 10 bases and V by 3 bases; bases with no gene match: 8. Per germline, CDR1 LNHDA and CDR2 SQIVND (reference sequence). The CDR3 region has the DNA TGTGCCAGTAGTATTGGGGTCGGGGGGGGACAGTACTTC. Translated, it gives CASSIGVGGGQYF.